This is a list of T cell receptor beta chains from one sample in a study of OX40 agonist ivuxolimab in advanced cancers. Clones were sequenced by immunoSEQ multiplex PCR, and TCRdb holds only the in-frame ones, with some missing. The table lists about 42,000 clones, approximately 86% of them singletons, with around 10% in the top ten. The sequences come from CD4+ or CD8+ T cells sorted from blood, collected in a trial of the OX40 agonist ivuxolimab. All receptors derive from an adult with an advanced solid tumor such as melanoma, head and neck, liver or kidney cancer. Both conserved end residues are part of each CDR3. D genes are given only for firm matches. A row's size may be missing; if present it is once, few, many or a size class.

CASSHPGQGDGYTF | TGTGCCAGCAGCCATCCGGGACAGGGCGATGGCTACACCTTC | TRBJ1-2 | TRBV7-9 | TRBD1 | NA
CASSFRGNNEQFF | TGTGCCAGCAGTTTTAGAGGAAACAATGAGCAGTTCTTC | TRBJ2-1 | TRBV28 | NA | NA
CASSRTGGREQYF | TGTGCCAGCAGTCGGACAGGGGGGCGTGAGCAGTACTTC | TRBJ2-7 | TRBV2 | TRBD1 | NA
CASSSLAGGFYEQYF | TGTGCCAGCAGCTCCTTAGCGGGGGGCTTCTACGAGCAGTACTTC | TRBJ2-7 | TRBV5-5 | TRBD2 | NA
CASSVATSGENNEQFF | TGTGCCAGCAGCGTAGCTACTAGCGGGGAAAACAATGAGCAGTTCTTC | TRBJ2-1 | TRBV9 | TRBD2 | once
CASSSTPTGSRTEAFF | TGTGCCAGCAGCTCCACCCCGACAGGCTCGAGGACTGAAGCTTTCTTT | TRBJ1-1 | TRBV7-8 | NA | NA
CASSRGTARETQYF | TGTGCCAGCAGCCGTGGGACTGCCAGAGAGACCCAGTACTTC | TRBJ2-5 | TRBV7-9 | NA | NA
CAWSAGGRDNEQFF | TGTGCCTGGAGTGCGGGGGGCCGGGACAATGAGCAGTTCTTC | TRBJ2-1 | TRBV30 | NA | NA
CASSQDDRGYGYTF | TGCGCCAGCAGCCAAGACGACAGGGGCTATGGCTACACCTTC | TRBJ1-2 | TRBV4-1 | TRBD1 | NA
CASSQGHRGPYNSPLHF | TGCGCCAGCAGCCAAGGACACAGAGGGCCCTATAATTCACCCCTCCACTTT | TRBJ1-6 | TRBV5-1 | NA | NA
CASSQGTDYEQYF | TGCGCCAGCAGCCAGGGGACAGACTACGAGCAGTACTTC | TRBJ2-7 | TRBV4-1 | TRBD1 | NA
CASSLGTDLSYGYTF | TGTGCCAGCAGTTTGGGTACAGACCTTTCCTATGGCTACACCTTC | TRBJ1-2 | TRBV28 | NA | NA
CASSYGRGDTQYF | TGTGCCAGCAGTTACGGGCGGGGGGATACGCAGTATTTT | TRBJ2-3 | TRBV6-6 | TRBD2 | NA
CASSGPGQGGETQYF | TGTGCCAGCAGCGGACCCGGACAGGGGGGAGAGACCCAGTACTTC | TRBJ2-5 | TRBV9 | TRBD1 | NA
CASSIGQGNTEAFF | TGTGCCAGTAGTATCGGACAGGGAAACACTGAAGCTTTCTTT | TRBJ1-1 | TRBV19 | TRBD1 | NA
CASSLGAEQTQYF | TGTGCCAGCAGCCTAGGGGCCGAACAGACCCAGTACTTC | TRBJ2-5 | TRBV21-1 | NA | NA